Below are 4 T cell receptor beta chains sequenced from a single sample in a study of shared clonotypes between healthy human individuals. Produced via immunoSEQ multiplex PCR; TCRdb's table is partial and in-frame only. Found here are approximately 2,300,000 clones, 85% to 95% of them singletons; the top ten hold about 0.36%. The specimen sequenced was naive CD4+ T cells from PBMCs. Stated subset: CD45RA+ positively selected. All receptors come from a man younger than 30 in good health. Some clones in this sample may be carry-over from other donors' samples.

This clone was seen a single time. This rearrangement joins TRBV5-1 to TRBJ2-1; unclear D gene. The V end was cut by 3 bases, the J end by 10 bases, with 14 bases between. The germline gives CDR1 SGHRS, CDR2 YFSETQ. The CDR3 has 13 residues. CDR3 nucleotides: TGCGCCAGCAGCTCCTTACCTTTAAGGGAGCAGTTCTTC. Translated: CASSSLPLREQFF.

The chain employs TRBV19 and TRBJ2-1, with D possibly being TRBD1 or TRBD2 (5 bases each). Deletions cut 1 base from V and 7 bases from J, with 5 bases between. CDR3 length: 12 residues. CDR1 is LNHDA and CDR2 is SQIVND in the germline V gene (reference sequence). CDR3 DNA: TGTGCCAGTAGTATAGGGGGGAATGAGCAGTTCTTC. The encoded protein is CASSIGGNEQFF.

The gene calls are TRBV7-8 and TRBJ2-7, with D possibly TRBD2 on 7 matching bases. Germline loops: CDR1 SGHVS, CDR2 FQNEAQ. V was pared by 1 base and J by 7 bases, with 11 bases between. This CDR3 has 13 amino acids. The CDR3: CASSLVEGGEQYF. Here the CDR3 DNA reads TGTGCCAGCAGCTTAGTGGAGGGGGGGGAGCAGTACTTC. The full variable domain, its missing parts supplied by reference TRBV7-8 and TRBJ2-7, is GAGVSQSPRYKVAKRGQDVALRCDPISGHVSLFWYQQALGQGPEFLTYFQNEAQLDKSGLPSDRFFAERPEGSVSTLKIQRTQQEDSAVYLCASSLVEGGEQYFGPGTRLTVT.

The rearrangement links TRBV18 to TRBJ2-2, with 7 nucleotides matching TRBD1. CDR3 length: 15 amino acids. Germline V gene data show CDR1 as KGHSH and CDR2 as LQKENI. The V and J ends lost 8 bases and 1 base, in that order; junction bases with no gene match: 7. For the CDR3, the DNA is TGTGCCAGCACTGAGGACAGGCAGAACACCGGGGAGCTGTTTTTT. Translated: CASTEDRQNTGELFF.